This T cell receptor (beta chain) was observed in a study of breast tumors, draining lymph nodes, adjacent tissues. Study observations and caveats: Most tumor T cells seemingly derive from lymph node, then expand in tumor.

TCRdb re-derived calls from the multiplex PCR reads in MiXCR, one entry per CDR3 protein. Among some 120,000 distinct CDR3 sequences listed, 21% were seen once. Samples came from axillary lymph nodes draining the breast cancer. This clonotype was observed at least ten times. The antigen is not known. In germline, CDR1 is SGHRS, CDR2 YFSETQ. The CDR3 runs to 16 residues. Unmatched junction bases numbered 8, after V lost 0 bases and J lost 5 bases. Sequenced input: axillary lymph node tissue. The chain couples TRBV5-1 to TRBJ2-5; 9 bases are shared with TRBD2. This clonotype was obtained from a female donor with breast cancer. Some clones in this sample may be carry-over from other donors' samples. The CDR3 bases are TGCGCCAGCAGCTTGGAAGGCGGGAGGGCGAGGGAGACCCAGTACTTC. Protein: CASSLEGGRARETQYF. The full variable domain, its missing parts supplied by reference TRBV5-1 and TRBJ2-5, is KAGVTQTPRYLIKTRGQQVTLSCSPISGHRSVSWYQQTPGQGLQFLFEYFSETQRNKGNFPGRFSGRQFSNSRSEMNVSTLELGDSALYLCASSLEGGRARETQYFGPGTRLLVL.